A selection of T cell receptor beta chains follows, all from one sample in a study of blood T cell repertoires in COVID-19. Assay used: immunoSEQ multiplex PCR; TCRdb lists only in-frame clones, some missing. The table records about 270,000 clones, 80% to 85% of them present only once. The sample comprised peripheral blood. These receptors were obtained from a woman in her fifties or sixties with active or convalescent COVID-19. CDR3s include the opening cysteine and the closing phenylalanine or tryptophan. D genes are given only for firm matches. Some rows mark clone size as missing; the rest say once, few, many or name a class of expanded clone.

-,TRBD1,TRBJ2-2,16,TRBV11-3,TGTGCCAGCAGCCCGGGACAGGGTCCGGACACCGGGGAGCTGTTTTTT,CASSPGQGPDTGELFF
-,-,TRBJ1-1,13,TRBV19,TGTGCCAGTAAGACAACAGCTAACACTGAAGCTTTCTTT,CASKTTANTEAFF
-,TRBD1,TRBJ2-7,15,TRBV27,TGTGCCAGCAGTACCGGGACAGGGGGGGCCTACGAGCAGTACTTC,CASSTGTGGAYEQYF
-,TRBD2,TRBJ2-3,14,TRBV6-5,TGTGCCAGCCAGACTAGCGGGATCACAGATACGCAGTATTTT,CASQTSGITDTQYF
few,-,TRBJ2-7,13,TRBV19,TGTGCCAGTAGTAAAGGCGGAGGGTACGAGCAGTACTTC,CASSKGGGYEQYF
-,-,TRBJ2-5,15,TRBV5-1,TGCGCCAGCAGCTTGGTCAGGGGAGAGCAAGAGACCCAGTACTTC,CASSLVRGEQETQYF
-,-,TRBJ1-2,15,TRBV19,TGTGCCAGTAGATGGGGACGGGAGGAGGGCTATGGCTACACCTTC,CASRWGREEGYGYTF
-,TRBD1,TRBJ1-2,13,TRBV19,TGTGCCAGCTCATCCAGGGGGGAGTATGGCTACACCTTC,CASSSRGEYGYTF
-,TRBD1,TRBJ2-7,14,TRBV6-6,TGTGCCAGCAGGGGAGGACAGGGGGCCTACGAGCAGTACTTC,CASRGGQGAYEQYF
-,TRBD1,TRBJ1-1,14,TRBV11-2,TGTGCCAGCAGCTCTAACAGGGGAATAGCTGAAGCTTTCTTT,CASSSNRGIAEAFF